Each of the 16 T cell receptor beta chains below was sequenced from the same sample in a study of blood T cells in healthy people across ages. Together with a sample-barcoded 5' primer, a J-beta primer mix was included in a second PCR lasting 7 to 11 cycles. MiXCR, run by TCRdb on the 5' RACE reads, gives a single entry per CDR3 protein. The sample includes about 800,000 distinct CDR3 sequences, about 25% of them seen just once. A further study also used this sample, focusing on T cells of mothers and their children.

The source material was blood. Receptors were obtained from a boy aged 5-17 years in good health.

A word on this clonotype: The junction departs from the called germline gene at one end, perhaps through a read error. The gene calls are TRBV28 and TRBJ1-6, with TRBD1 identical over 8 bases. The CDR3 is 14 residues long. Germline V gene lookup returns CDR1 MDHEN and CDR2 SYDVKM. The CDR3 is CASNPGTGNSPLHF. In DNA form, the CDR3 reads TGTGCCAGCAATCCGGGGACAGGCAATTCGCCCCTCCACTTT.

The V and J genes are TRBV7-2 and TRBJ2-3; 11 nucleotides agree with TRBD2. The CDR3 covers 14 residues. Germline CDR1 and CDR2: SGHTA and FQGNSA. V lost 5 bases to trimming and J lost 4 bases; unmatched junction nucleotides: 2. The CDR3 reads CASSVLAGADTQYF. As DNA, the CDR3 is TGTGCCAGCAGCGTACTAGCGGGAGCAGATACGCAGTATTTT.

This clonotype was seen a few times. The genes are TRBV29-1 and TRBJ1-4, with 10 bases lining up with TRBD1. Per germline, CDR1 SQVTM and CDR2 ANQGSEA. Losses at the gene ends were 0 bases for V and 6 bases for J; bases not matched to a gene: 7. The CDR3 runs 16 residues. CDR3 bases: TGCAGCGTTGAAGATCTAACCGGGACAGGGGATGAAAAACTGTTTTTT. It codes for CSVEDLTGTGDEKLFF.

This clonotype was observed many times. The chain is built from TRBV10-3 and TRBJ2-1; D unresolved. Looked up from germline, CDR1 is ENHRY and CDR2 is SYGVKD. Trimming took 0 bases from V and 8 from J, leaving 2 bases between them. The CDR3 sequence is 11 residues long. The CDR3 here is CAISESYEQFF. In nucleotides, the CDR3 is TGTGCCATCAGTGAGTCTTATGAGCAGTTCTTC.

This clonotype was seen a single time. The rearrangement uses TRBV2 and TRBJ2-2, with TRBD2 identical over 8 bases. Per the germline V gene, CDR1 is SNHLY and CDR2 is FYNNEI. Losses at the gene ends were 8 bases for V and 5 bases for J; bases not matched to a gene: 10. This CDR3 is built from 15 residues. The DNA of the CDR3 is TGTGCCAGCCTGGATCCGAGCGGGAGTACCGGGGAGCTGTTTTTT. Residues: CASLDPSGSTGELFF.

This clonotype has more than one count but fewer than ten. The chain couples TRBV25-1 to TRBJ1-1; D unclear. V was pared by 2 bases and J by 5 bases, with 6 bases between. CDR1 and CDR2 (germline): MGHDK, SYGVNS. This CDR3 is built from 12 residues. The CDR3 DNA reads TGTGCCAGCAGTGAAGTCGCAACTGAAGCTTTCTTT. This gives the protein CASSEVATEAFF. Looking up the rest from reference TRBV25-1 and TRBJ1-1 gives the full variable domain: EADIYQTPRYLVIGTGKKITLECSQTMGHDKMYWYQQDPGMELHLIHYSYGVNSTEKGDLSSESTVSRIRTEHFPLTLESARPSHTSQYLCASSEVATEAFFGQGTRLTVV.

This rearrangement joins TRBV13 to TRBJ2-4; the match to TRBD2 covers 11 bases. This CDR3 contains 16 residues. The V gene end was trimmed by 6 bases and the J gene end by 8 bases; junction bases not matched to a gene: 12. Per germline, CDR1 PRHDT and CDR2 FYEKMQ (reference sequence). The CDR3 protein is CASSNSGGALQDIQYF. The CDR3 bases are TGTGCCAGCAGTAATAGCGGGGGGGCCTTGCAAGACATTCAGTACTTC.

This clonotype was seen a few times. The chain uses TRBV4-1 and TRBJ2-7; D is undetermined. Deletions cut 0 bases from V and 2 bases from J, with 20 bases between. The germline CDR1 and CDR2 sequences are MGHRA and YSYEKL. The CDR3 consists of 18 residues. Here the CDR3 reads CASSQDPTLATRTYEQYF. The CDR3 nucleotides are TGCGCCAGCAGCCAAGATCCTACCTTGGCGACGAGAACCTACGAGCAGTACTTC.

This clonotype was counted a few times. The gene calls are TRBV5-5 and TRBJ2-7; 7 bases fit TRBD1. Germline CDR1 is SGHKS and CDR2 is YYEKEE (reference sequence). The V gene end was trimmed by 4 bases and the J gene end by 6 bases; junction bases not matched to a gene: 13. This CDR3 spans 15 amino acids. The CDR3 region has the DNA TGTGCCAGCAGCGGACCGACAGGGATGATCGTCGAGCAGTACTTC. Amino acids: CASSGPTGMIVEQYF.

The CDR3 region has the DNA TGTGCCAGCAGTACCCCCAGCGGGGGGGCAGGTAATGAGCAGTTCTTC. It is translated as CASSTPSGGAGNEQFF. The rearrangement joins TRBV6-6 to TRBJ2-1; 10 nucleotides agree with TRBD2. Looked up from germline, CDR1 is MNHNY and CDR2 is SVGAGI (reference sequence). V lost 5 bases and J lost 7; bases outside the gene matches: 11. The CDR3 extends over 16 amino acids.

This clonotype was counted a few times. The chain links TRBV29-1 to TRBJ2-3; 8 bases agree with TRBD2. The CDR3 covers 13 residues. CDR1 and CDR2 from the germline V gene are SQVTM and ANQGSEA. Trimming removed 3 bases from V and 4 bases from J; junction bases left unmatched: 3. CDR3 DNA: TGCAGCGTTGAGAGCGGGGGATCAGATACGCAGTATTTT. Translation gives CSVESGGSDTQYF.

The J gene is TRBJ2-5, the V gene TRBV6-1, with 10 positions matching TRBD2. This CDR3 has 15 residues. The V gene end was trimmed by 6 bases and the J gene end by 5 bases; junction bases not matched to a gene: 9. Germline V gene sequence: CDR1 MNHNS, CDR2 SASEGT. As DNA, the CDR3 is TGTGCCAGCAGATCCTCTAGCGGGGGAACGGAGACCCAGTACTTC. Translation gives CASRSSSGGTETQYF.

The chain employs TRBV4-2 and TRBJ2-3; 7 positions agree with TRBD2. With 0 bases clipped from V and 1 base from J, the junction kept 4 bases outside the gene matches. The CDR3 loop spans 16 amino acids. CDR1 is LGHNA, CDR2 YNFKEQ, per germline. Here the CDR3 DNA reads TGTGCCAGCAGCCAAGATCTAACTAGCGGCACAGATACGCAGTATTTT. Translating gives CASSQDLTSGTDTQYF.

The rearrangement uses TRBV10-3 and TRBJ2-3; 7 bases match TRBD2. Germline loops: CDR1 ENHRY, CDR2 SYGVKD. The CDR3 is made up of 13 amino acids. In nucleotides, the CDR3 is TGTGCGCTAAGCCGGGGGGGCACAGATACGCAGTATTTT. This codes for CALSRGGTDTQYF.

This clonotype was found a few times. The chain recombines TRBV3-1 with TRBJ2-7; TRBD2 matches 13 bases. The CDR3 length is 15 residues. CDR1 and CDR2 from the germline V gene are LGHDT and YNNKEL (reference sequence). Trimming cost V 5 bases and J 2 bases; bases outside gene matches: 3. The chain's CDR3 is CASSYTSGRAYEQYF. CDR3 bases: TGTGCCAGCAGCTACACTAGCGGGAGGGCCTACGAGCAGTACTTC.

This clonotype was counted only a few times. The chain uses TRBV29-1 and TRBJ2-7; 7 bases match TRBD2. The CDR3 sequence is 13 residues long. V shed 7 bases, J shed 7 bases, and the junction held 13 bases outside the gene matches. Germline V CDR1 and CDR2: SQVTM, ANQGSEA. The CDR3: CSATERGSWEQYF. Written as DNA, the CDR3 is TGCAGCGCCACGGAGCGGGGCTCTTGGGAGCAGTACTTC.